The clone carrying this T cell receptor (beta chain) was observed a few times. Its antigen is as yet unknown. The data were taken from a study of shared clonotypes between healthy human individuals. General study points: Non-shared clonotypes had lower generation probabilities than clonotypes shared by all four sorted-subset donors. Clonotype sharing across several donors was observed for 4.5% to 6.5% of naive CD4 clonotypes.

Data came from immunoSEQ multiplex PCR; TCRdb stores just in-frame clones and leaves some out. The repertoire holds approximately 980,000 clones, with approximately 80% as singletons. The CDR3 has 14 amino acids. Trimming left V 3 bases short and J 1 base short, with 10 bases between. Germline CDR1 and CDR2: SGHNT and YYREEE (reference sequence). This chain joins TRBV5-4 and TRBJ2-5; no clear D. The clonotype comes from a man between 18 and 29 years old in good health. Sample: memory CD4+ T cells sorted from blood. The subset here: CD45RA-negative fraction. The CDR3 DNA sequence: TGTGCCAGCAGCTCCAACCGACTCCAAGAGACCCAGTACTTC. Translating gives CASSSNRLQETQYF. The entire variable domain, with the rest obtained from reference TRBV5-4 and TRBJ2-5, is as follows: ETGVTQSPTHLIKTRGQQVTLRCSSQSGHNTVSWYQQALGQGPQFIFQYYREEENGRGNFPPRFSGLQFPNYSSELNVNALELDDSALYLCASSSNRLQETQYFGPGTRLLVL.